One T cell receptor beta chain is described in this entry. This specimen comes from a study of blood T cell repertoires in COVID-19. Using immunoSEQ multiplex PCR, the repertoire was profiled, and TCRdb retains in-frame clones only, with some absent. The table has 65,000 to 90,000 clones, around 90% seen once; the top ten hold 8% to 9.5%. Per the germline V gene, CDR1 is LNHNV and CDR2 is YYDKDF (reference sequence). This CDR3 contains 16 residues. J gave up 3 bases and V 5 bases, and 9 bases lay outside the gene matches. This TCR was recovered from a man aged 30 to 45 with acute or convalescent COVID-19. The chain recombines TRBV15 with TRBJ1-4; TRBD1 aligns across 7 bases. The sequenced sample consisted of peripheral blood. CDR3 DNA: TGTGCCACCAGCTTCCGTACAGGGGTGGCTAATGAAAAACTGTTTTTT. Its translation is CATSFRTGVANEKLFF.